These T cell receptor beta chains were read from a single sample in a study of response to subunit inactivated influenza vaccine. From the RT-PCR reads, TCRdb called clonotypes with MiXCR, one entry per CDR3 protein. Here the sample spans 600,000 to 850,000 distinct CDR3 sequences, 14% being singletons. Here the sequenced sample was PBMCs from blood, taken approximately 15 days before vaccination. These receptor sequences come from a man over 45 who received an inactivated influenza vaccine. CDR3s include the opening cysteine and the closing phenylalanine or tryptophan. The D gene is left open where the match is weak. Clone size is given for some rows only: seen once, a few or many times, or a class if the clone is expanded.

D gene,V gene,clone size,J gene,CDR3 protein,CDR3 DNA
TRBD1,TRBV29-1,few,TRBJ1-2,CSVSEGADGYGYTF,TGCAGCGTCTCTGAGGGGGCGGATGGCTATGGCTACACCTTC
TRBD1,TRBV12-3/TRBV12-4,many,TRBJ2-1,CASSLGTAYNEQFF,TGCGCCAGCAGCTTGGGGACAGCCTACAATGAGCAGTTCTTC
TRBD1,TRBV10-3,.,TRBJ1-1,CAIRIDREGTEAFF,TGTGCCATCAGGATAGACAGGGAGGGCACTGAAGCTTTCTTT
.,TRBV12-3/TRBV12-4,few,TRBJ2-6,CASSSGVSGANVLTF,TGTGCCAGCAGCTCAGGGGTCTCGGGGGCCAACGTCCTGACTTTC
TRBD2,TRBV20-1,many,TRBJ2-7,CSASRTSGLSGYEQYF,TGCAGTGCTAGCCGGACTAGCGGCTTAAGTGGGTACGAGCAGTACTTC
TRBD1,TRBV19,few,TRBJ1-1,CASSRDSSMNTEAFF,TGTGCCAGTAGTCGGGACAGCAGTATGAACACTGAAGCTTTCTTT
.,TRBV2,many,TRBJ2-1,CASRWGDSYNEQFF,TGTGCCAGCAGGTGGGGGGACTCCTACAATGAGCAGTTCTTC
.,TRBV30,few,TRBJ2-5,CAWGRQTFQETQYF,TGTGCCTGGGGCAGACAGACCTTCCAAGAGACCCAGTACTTC
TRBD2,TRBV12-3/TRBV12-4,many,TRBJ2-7,CASTLAGSYEQYF,TGTGCCAGCACCCTAGCGGGTTCCTACGAGCAGTACTTC
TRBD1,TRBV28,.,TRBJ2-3,CGGQGPASTDTQYF,TGTGGCGGACAGGGTCCAGCATCCACAGATACGCAGTATTTT
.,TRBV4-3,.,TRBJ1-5,CASSPSRQAGNQPQHF,TGCGCCAGCAGCCCATCGAGACAAGCGGGCAATCAGCCCCAGCATTTT
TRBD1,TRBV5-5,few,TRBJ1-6,CASSLYGPGGSPLHF,TGTGCCAGCAGCTTGTATGGGCCAGGGGGCTCACCCCTCCACTTT
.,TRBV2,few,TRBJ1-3,CASQRSDGNTIYF,TGTGCCAGCCAGCGCTCTGACGGAAACACCATATATTTT
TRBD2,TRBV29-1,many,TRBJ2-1,CSVVGGEGAGEQFF,TGCAGCGTTGTTGGAGGGGAGGGTGCGGGTGAGCAGTTCTTC
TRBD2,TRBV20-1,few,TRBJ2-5,CSARDGNSGSRTQYF,TGCAGTGCTAGAGATGGTAATAGCGGGAGCAGGACCCAGTACTTC
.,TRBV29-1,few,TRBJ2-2,CSVELRAGENTGELFF,TGCAGCGTTGAATTGAGAGCAGGGGAGAACACCGGGGAGCTGTTTTTT
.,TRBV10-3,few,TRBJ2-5,CAISEAAQETQYF,TGTGCCATCAGTGAGGCAGCCCAAGAGACCCAGTACTTC
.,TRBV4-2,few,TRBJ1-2,CASSQEVRTLFNYGYTF,TGTGCCAGCAGCCAAGAGGTCCGGACCCTTTTTAACTATGGCTACACCTTC
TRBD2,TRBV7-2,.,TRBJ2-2,CASRPPGSGGVTGELFF,TGTGCCAGCAGACCCCCGGGGTCGGGGGGGGTGACCGGGGAGCTGTTTTTT
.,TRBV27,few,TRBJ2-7,CASSQGGALWDEQYF,TGTGCCAGCAGTCAGGGGGGGGCCCTGTGGGACGAGCAGTACTTC
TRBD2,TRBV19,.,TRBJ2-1,CAIWTSGRSGGEQFF,TGTGCCATTTGGACTAGCGGGAGATCGGGTGGTGAGCAGTTCTTC
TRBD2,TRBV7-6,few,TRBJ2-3,CASSLVASGITDTQYF,TGTGCCAGCAGCCTGGTGGCTAGCGGAATCACAGATACGCAGTATTTT